This T cell receptor beta chain was sequenced for a study of T cell changes during pregnancy in multiple sclerosis (dated by TCRdb to the late 2010s). Turning to the overall study: The study looked at changes in the T cell repertoire across pregnancy in women with multiple sclerosis.

Libraries were made using the immunoSEQ multiplex PCR assay. In its TCRdb copy, this immuneACCESS table keeps in-frame sequences only and misses some clones. Where compared with another copy, unresolved V genes explain less than half of these, and the others have no known cause. Across this sample there are 80,000 to 130,000 clones, with 90% to 95% seen only once. Clones ranked in the top ten supply about 1.3% of the sample. Details on this clone: Its antigen target is currently unknown. Base qualities are not at hand, and no much larger clone is one base apart.

The CDR3 covers 16 residues, taking in both the cysteine and the phenylalanine. Here the CDR3 DNA is all that survives: 48 bases in frame from base 1. Taken from the germline V gene, the CDR1 and CDR2 loops are SNHLY and FYNNEI. V loses 1 base of germline sequence and J loses 4 bases, and the interval between the two ends is 16 bases. This TCR was recovered from a female donor with multiple sclerosis, enrolled in a pregnancy study. The sample in question was peripheral blood, obtained in the second trimester of pregnancy. This receptor chain uses TRBV2 and TRBJ1-1, and the D gene may be TRBD1, 5 bases matching. The DNA sequence is given as TGTGCCAGCAGTGAAGGGTGGACGGACACGCTCACTGAAGCTTTCTTT. Translated, it reads CASSEGWTDTLTEAFF.